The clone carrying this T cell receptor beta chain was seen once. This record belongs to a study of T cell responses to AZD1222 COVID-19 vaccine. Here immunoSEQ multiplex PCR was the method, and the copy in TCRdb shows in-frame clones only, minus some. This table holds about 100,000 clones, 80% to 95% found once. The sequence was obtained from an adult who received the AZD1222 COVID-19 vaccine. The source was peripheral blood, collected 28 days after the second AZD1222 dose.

CDR3 loop: CASSSRDPMEQYF. CDR3 bases: TGTGCCAGCAGTTCCCGAGATCCCATGGAGCAGTACTTC. The genes are TRBV12-3 or TRBV12-4 and TRBJ2-7; D remains unclear. Trimming stripped 4 bases from V and 7 bases from J, with 14 bases between. There are 13 residues in the CDR3.